This T cell receptor beta chain was recovered during a study of human T cells and chemical hapten exposure. Study as a whole: Per-sample variation in TCR yield stemmed mainly from small pooled library volume differences.

Trimming took 7 bases from V and 3 from J, leaving 15 bases between them. The CDR3 runs to 14 residues. The germline CDR1 and CDR2 sequences are MNHEY and SVGEGT. Individual cDNA molecules had unique molecular identifiers attached to them by the library. One entry per CDR3 protein results from TCRdb running MiXCR on the RACE reads. The sample has approximately 120,000 distinct CDR3 sequences; approximately 8.8% are singletons. Study observations and caveats: The presence of alopecia in the donors means their immune response may differ from healthy people's.

Documented time point: patch test 2, 6 weeks after DPC sensitization. Treatment defined: therapeutic diphenylcyclopropenone sensitization with weekly scalp DPC. Prior to application of each patch test, blood was drawn. The sample holds one count of this clonotype. What it binds is unknown. The chain employs TRBV6-2 or TRBV6-3 and TRBJ1-2; D is unclear. Sequencing used whole blood, obtained in connection with sensitization to the hapten diphenylcyclopropenone (DPC). This sequence was found in a woman in her forties with alopecia areata. Some clones in this sample may be carry-over from other donors' samples. CDR3 amino acids: CASTQDGNHYGYTF. CDR3 coding DNA: TGTGCCAGCACCCAGGACGGGAACCACTATGGCTACACCTTC.